Sequencing of this T cell receptor (beta chain) was carried out in a study of blood T cell repertoires in COVID-19 (TCRdb year 2020). A note on the overall study: The collaborator samples originated in the United States, Italy and Spain and spanned the acute and convalescent phases of COVID-19. The material from the prospective study consisted of cDNA or gDNA derived from T cells, B-cell-depleted T cells, or PBMCs. Subjects who had been exposed to COVID-19, were actively infected with it, or had recovered from it provided the deeply sampled blood TCRbeta repertoires that made up the dataset. The repertoires were released in a freely available public database meant as a resource for research on the immune response to SARS-CoV-2. The samples were drawn from two sources: the first 160 participants of the ongoing ImmuneRACE study, and over 950 subjects contributed by 6 global collaborators. The sample metadata nearly always contained a de-identified subject ID, COVID-19 status, age in years and sex. Where available, HLA class I and class II types were obtained from metadata supplied by the sample provider rather than from assay-based typing.

The study at large found these results: The quantity of clinical and demographic metadata differed by source and by participant and was supplied without curation.

As to this clone: Its target antigen remains unknown. Nothing much larger sits one base from this clone, and base qualities are not available.

Each collaborating institution followed its own protocols to collect whole blood in K2EDTA tubes. Collaborator samples were shipped for TCRbeta analysis as frozen whole blood, isolated PBMCs, or DNA extracted from either sample type. The immunoSEQ Assay, a bias-controlled multiplex PCR, was used to amplify TCRbeta CDR3 regions from genomic DNA. Under the source paper's analysis protocol: Nucleated cell counts per sample were estimated from amplification of reference gene primers within the assay. Sequence reads were collapsed and filtered to measure the absolute abundance of every unique TCRbeta CDR3 rearrangement. For each sample, productive Simpson clonality was calculated as the square root of Simpson's diversity index across productive rearrangements. TCRdb re-hosts the immuneACCESS table, in-frame sequences only. Its copies lack some clones; in the studies checked, an unresolved V gene accounts for under half of them, and the cause for the rest is not known. From that table come the V and J calls and clone size; the DNA was used to work out D and trimming. The sample table lists roughly 290,000 clones, 75% to 90% of them with a count of one. The ten biggest clones cover around 0.84% of the sample.

Per the germline V gene (reference sequence), MNHEY is the CDR1 and SMNVEV is the CDR2. The CDR3 contains 14 residues, cysteine and phenylalanine counted. The kept DNA is CDR3 alone, 42 bases in frame from the first base. V drops 6 bases and J drops 0 bases, leaving 6 bases in between. Recombination connected TRBV27 to TRBJ2-6; the D gene identity is not certain. Sequences were obtained from peripheral blood. The receptor was derived from a man under 40 with acute or convalescent COVID-19. The DNA sequence is given as TGTGCCAGCAGGGCCCTCTCTGGGGCCAACGTCCTGACTTTC. It is translated as CASRALSGANVLTF.